This TCR beta chain was recorded in a study of blood T cell repertoires in COVID-19. As for the study in general: Acute and convalescent COVID-19 specimens originated in the United States, Italy and Spain. PBMCs, B-cell-depleted T cells, or T cells were the source of the cDNA or gDNA that made up the material.

In the original processing: The authors estimated nucleated cell counts from reference gene primer amplification. Produced via immunoSEQ multiplex PCR; TCRdb's table is partial and in-frame only. D and trimming come from the DNA, and the V and J calls and clone size come from that table. The sample yields 97,000 or so clones, 75% to 95% seen once. This CDR3 is 11 amino acids long. The germline V and J ends were trimmed by 3 bases and 5 bases, with 4 bases remaining between them. The chain is built from TRBV12-3 or TRBV12-4 and TRBJ2-5; D not certain. Sequenced material: peripheral blood. The clonotype comes from a young man with acute or convalescent COVID-19. The CDR3 loop is CASSFMETQYF. CDR3 coding DNA: TGTGCCAGCAGTTTTATGGAGACCCAGTACTTC.